A single sample is the source of the 32 T cell receptor beta chains below, sequenced in a study of blood T cell repertoires in COVID-19. The table came from immunoSEQ multiplex PCR; TCRdb's copy has only in-frame clones and leaves some out. In the table there are under 250,000 clones, roughly 83% of which are singletons. The sample comprised peripheral blood. Receptors were obtained from a middle-aged woman with COVID-19, enrolled during active disease.

This chain joins TRBV7-2 and TRBJ1-6; the D gene is possibly TRBD1 (6 bases). CDR1 is SGHTA and CDR2 is FQGNSA in the germline V gene. Trimming removed 2 bases at V and 9 bases at J, with 14 bases between. The CDR3 is 15 residues long. In nucleotides, the CDR3 is TGTGCCAGCAGCTTAAGAGGGGGTAACGGTTCACCCCTCCACTTT. As protein: CASSLRGGNGSPLHF.

The chain joins TRBV10-1 to TRBJ2-7; 7 bases fit TRBD2. The junction had 10 bases not matched to a gene; V was cut back by 1 base and J by 7 bases. CDR1 and CDR2 (germline): WNHNN, SYGVQD (reference sequence). This CDR3 is 15 amino acids long. The CDR3 sequence is CASSEFRAGTGEQYF. The CDR3 DNA reads as TGCGCCAGCAGTGAGTTTCGAGCGGGGACGGGGGAGCAGTACTTC.

In DNA, the CDR3 is TGTGCTAGTGGTTTGGTACTAGCGGGAGGAGCGACAGATACGCAGTATTTT. Its translation: CASGLVLAGGATDTQYF. The chain combines TRBV12-5 with TRBJ2-3; TRBD2 aligns across 12 bases. The V segment lost 0 bases and the J segment 3 bases; nucleotides outside the gene matches: 4. CDR1 is LGHNT, CDR2 FRNRAP, per germline. This CDR3 is built from 17 residues.

The genes are TRBV5-1 and TRBJ2-5; D ambiguous. CDR1 and CDR2 from the germline V gene are SGHRS and YFSETQ. This CDR3 contains 12 residues. Trimming took off 5 bases at V and 2 bases at J, with 7 bases between the two ends. The chain's CDR3 is CASRPEQETQYF. The CDR3 DNA reads TGCGCCAGCAGGCCAGAACAAGAGACCCAGTACTTC.

The chain has TRBV18 and TRBJ2-2, with 8 bases that match TRBD1. CDR1 KGHSH and CDR2 LQKENI come from the germline V gene. V lost 3 bases to trimming and J lost 5 bases; unmatched junction nucleotides: 8. There are 16 residues in the CDR3. The CDR3 protein is CASSPQQGATTGELFF. CDR3 DNA sequence: TGTGCCAGCTCACCTCAGCAGGGGGCGACGACCGGGGAGCTGTTTTTT.

This chain connects TRBV6-5 to TRBJ1-6; the D is unclear. The germline V gene encodes CDR1 MNHEY and CDR2 SVGAGI. V shed 4 bases and J shed 0 bases, with 4 bases lying between them. The CDR3 is 14 amino acids. This chain's CDR3 is CASSSDSYNSPLHF. The CDR3 DNA reads TGTGCCAGCAGTTCAGACTCCTATAATTCACCCCTCCACTTT.

The V gene is TRBV5-4, the J gene TRBJ2-7; 12 bases are shared with TRBD1. The ends lost 4 bases at V and 9 bases at J; junction bases unmatched: 11. Germline V gives CDR1 SGHNT, CDR2 YYREEE (reference sequence). The CDR3 length is 15 residues. CDR3 nucleotide sequence: TGTGCCAGCAGCATACCCGGGACAGGGGGCTCTGCGCAGTACTTC. This codes for CASSIPGTGGSAQYF.

This clone turned up a few times. The chain recombines TRBV18 with TRBJ2-3; perhaps TRBD1 as D (5 bases). CDR3 length: 15 amino acids. Germline V gives CDR1 KGHSH, CDR2 LQKENI. V was shortened by 3 bases and J by 5 bases, with 15 bases between the two germline ends. CDR3 protein: CASSPGLLGQDTQYF. The CDR3 DNA follows: TGTGCCAGCTCACCGGGTCTCCTGGGGCAAGATACGCAGTATTTT. Variable domain in full (rest from reference TRBV18 and TRBJ2-3): NAGVMQNPRHLVRRRGQEARLRCSPMKGHSHVYWYRQLPEEGLKFMVYLQKENIIDESGMPKERFSAEFPKEGPSILRIQQVVRGDSAAYFCASSPGLLGQDTQYFGPGTRLTVL.

This sequence joins TRBV5-6 and TRBJ2-7; D is possibly TRBD2 (6 bases). V was clipped by 4 bases and J by 0 bases, with 14 bases between them. CDR1 SGHDT and CDR2 YYEEEE come from the germline V gene. The CDR3 has 15 amino acids. CDR3: CASSPLGGTSYEQYF. CDR3 sequence (DNA): TGTGCCAGCAGCCCACTCGGGGGAACCTCCTACGAGCAGTACTTC.

The V call is TRBV2, the J call TRBJ1-4, with 7 positions matching TRBD1. V shed 2 bases and J 7 bases; nucleotides not matched to a gene: 4. The length of the CDR3 is 14 residues. Germline CDR1 reads SNHLY; CDR2 reads FYNNEI. The CDR3 DNA sequence: TGTGCCAGCAGTGAAAAGGGGGCCGCTGAAAAACTGTTTTTT. This sequence encodes CASSEKGAAEKLFF.

This clone was seen once. A junction boundary mismatches the germline segment, possibly from a read error. V gene TRBV5-1 combines with J gene TRBJ2-7; 12 nucleotides align to TRBD2. Germline V CDR1 and CDR2: SGHRS, YFSETQ. There are 14 residues in the CDR3. The DNA of the CDR3 is TGCGCCAGCAGGCCCAGTCTAGCGGGAGGGGAAGACGTCTTC. Residues: CASRPSLAGGEDVF.

The V and J genes are TRBV19 and TRBJ2-4; 8 bases fit TRBD2. This CDR3 is 14 amino acids long. J gave up 0 bases and V 7 bases, and 2 bases lay outside the gene matches. CDR1 is LNHDA and CDR2 is SQIVND in the germline V gene (reference sequence). As DNA, the CDR3 is TGTGCCAGTACGGGGGGGTTAGCCAAAAACATTCAGTACTTC. Residues: CASTGGLAKNIQYF.

This chain uses TRBV29-1 with TRBJ1-2; no reliable D call. V was clipped by 4 bases and J by 1 base, with 4 bases between them. The CDR3 has 11 amino acids. CDR1 and CDR2 from the germline V gene are SQVTM and ANQGSEA. In nucleotides, the CDR3 is TGCAGCGTTGTCTATAACTATGGCTACACCTTC. It translates to CSVVYNYGYTF.

This chain uses TRBV6-5 with TRBJ2-7, with 8 bases that match TRBD1. Germline trimming cut 0 bases from V and 6 bases from J; bases unmatched to any gene: 7. The CDR3 runs 15 residues. CDR1 and CDR2 from the germline V gene are MNHEY and SVGAGI. The chain's CDR3 is CASSYSGQGLREQYF. The CDR3 nucleotides read TGTGCCAGCAGTTACTCAGGACAGGGTTTGCGCGAGCAGTACTTC.

In the case of this clone: The sample has other DNA sequences that encode this CDR3 too. The chain is built from TRBV5-1 and TRBJ1-4; 7 bases line up with TRBD1. Looked up from germline, CDR1 is SGHRS and CDR2 is YFSETQ. Losses at the gene ends were 4 bases for V and 8 bases for J; bases not matched to a gene: 5. The CDR3 length is 13 residues. DNA for the CDR3: TGCGCCAGCAGCCGAGGGGGCAGCGAAAAACTGTTTTTT. This gives the protein CASSRGGSEKLFF.

The chain joins TRBV27 to TRBJ2-5, with D possibly matching TRBD1 (5 bases). This CDR3 is built from 15 residues. The ends were cut back, 2 bases at V and 0 bases at J, with 10 bases in the middle. Germline values: CDR1 MNHEY, CDR2 SMNVEV (reference sequence). CDR3 sequence reads: CASSLQAGYQETQYF. The CDR3 region has the DNA TGTGCCAGCAGTTTACAAGCAGGGTACCAAGAGACCCAGTACTTC.

The gene calls are TRBV5-8 and TRBJ2-3; D perhaps matches TRBD1 (5 bases). The CDR3 loop spans 13 amino acids. Germline-derived CDR1 and CDR2 are SGHTS and YDEGEE. V was pared by 4 bases and J by 4 bases, with 10 bases between. CDR3 DNA: TGTGCCAGCAGCGGGGCAGCGCCAGATACGCAGTATTTT. This encodes CASSGAAPDTQYF.

The CDR3 DNA reads as TGTGCCAGCAGTTTCTCTGGGGGAGGAGCCTACGAGCAGTACTTC. It is translated as CASSFSGGGAYEQYF. The chain joins TRBV27 to TRBJ2-7; possibly TRBD2 for D (6 bases). The V end lost 3 bases, the J end lost 2 bases, and 14 bases lay between the germline ends. Germline-derived CDR1 and CDR2 are MNHEY and SMNVEV (reference sequence). This CDR3 has 15 residues.

V is TRBV12-5 and J is TRBJ2-7; D is perhaps TRBD1 (5 bases). The V gene lost 1 base and the J gene lost 4 bases, with 5 bases spanning the gap. Germline V lookup: CDR1 LGHNT, CDR2 FRNRAP. This CDR3 is 12 amino acids long. The CDR3 reads CASGLDRYEQYF. The DNA of the CDR3 is TGTGCTAGTGGTTTGGACAGGTACGAGCAGTACTTC.

The chain carries TRBV7-8 and TRBJ2-1, with 7 positions matching TRBD2. The trim removed 5 bases at V and 6 bases at J, leaving 7 bases unmatched. Germline loops: CDR1 SGHVS, CDR2 FQNEAQ. The CDR3 contains 14 residues. In nucleotides, the CDR3 is TGTGCCAGCAGCGCCCGGACTAGACGCAATGAGCAGTTCTTC. Protein product: CASSARTRRNEQFF.

This clone appeared a single time. This rearrangement joins TRBV6-5 to TRBJ2-5; weak D call: TRBD2 (6 bases). This CDR3 contains 15 residues. Germline CDR1 is MNHEY and CDR2 is SVGAGI. V dropped 4 bases and J dropped 1 base, with 13 bases sitting between them. The CDR3 nucleotides read TGTGCCAGCAGTTCGCCCCAGCGGGCCCAAGAGACCCAGTACTTC. Its protein is CASSSPQRAQETQYF.

This rearrangement joins TRBV2 to TRBJ1-6; no firm D call. The CDR3 totals 17 residues. V was pared by 1 base and J by 5 bases, with 15 bases between. The germline V gene has CDR1 SNHLY and CDR2 FYNNEI. CDR3 loop: CASSEDIASLHNSPLHF. The CDR3 nucleotides read TGTGCCAGCAGTGAAGACATCGCCAGTCTTCATAATTCACCCCTCCACTTT. The whole variable domain, filled in from reference TRBV2 and TRBJ1-6, reads EPEVTQTPSHQVTQMGQEVILRCVPISNHLYFYWYRQILGQKVEFLVSFYNNEISEKSEIFDDQFSVERPDGSNFTLKIRSTKLEDSAMYFCASSEDIASLHNSPLHFGNGTRLTVT.

This chain connects TRBV30 to TRBJ1-2, with D perhaps matching TRBD1 (5 bases). Deletions cut 0 bases from V and 2 bases from J, with 7 bases between. The CDR3 is 13 residues long. Germline V gene sequence: CDR1 GTSNPN, CDR2 SVGIG (reference sequence). The CDR3: CAWSVKGNYGYTF. CDR3 nucleotides: TGTGCCTGGAGTGTAAAGGGGAACTATGGCTACACCTTC. The full variable domain, completed using reference TRBV30 and TRBJ1-2, is SQTIHQWPATLVQPVGSPLSLECTVEGTSNPNLYWYRQAAGRGLQLLFYSVGIGQISSEVPQNLSASRPQDRQFILSSKKLLLSDSGFYLCAWSVKGNYGYTFGSGTRLTVV.

This chain uses TRBV3-1 (or the pseudogene TRBV3-2) with TRBJ1-4; the D gene is possibly TRBD1 (6 bases). This CDR3 comprises 14 residues. V was clipped by 4 bases and J by 3 bases, with 9 bases between them. Germline-derived CDR1 and CDR2 are LGHDT and YNNKEL (reference sequence). The CDR3 sequence: CASSRDRSNEKLFF. The CDR3 nucleotides are TGTGCCAGCAGCCGAGACAGGTCTAATGAAAAACTGTTTTTT.

The chain links TRBV6-6 to TRBJ1-5; D is ambiguous. This CDR3 comprises 15 residues. Germline V gene lookup returns CDR1 MNHNY and CDR2 SVGAGI (reference sequence). The V gene lost 5 bases and the J gene lost 2 bases, with 13 bases spanning the gap. This CDR3 reads CASSIGLSGNQPQHF. DNA of the CDR3: TGTGCCAGCAGTATCGGACTGTCGGGCAATCAGCCCCAGCATTTT.

This clone was recorded once. The genes are TRBV5-1 and TRBJ1-1, with D possibly matching TRBD1 (5 bases). Germline V CDR1 and CDR2: SGHRS, YFSETQ. The V end was cut by 3 bases, the J end by 2 bases, with 14 bases between. The CDR3 runs to 15 residues. CDR3 loop: CASSSTITGNTEAFF. The CDR3 DNA reads as TGCGCCAGCAGCTCGACCATCACAGGTAACACTGAAGCTTTCTTT.

The chain uses TRBV6-4 and TRBJ2-3; D call uncertain. This CDR3 has 16 amino acids. The germline CDR1 and CDR2 sequences are MRHNA and SNTAGT. Trimming cost V 0 bases and J 0 bases, with 10 bases left between them. This CDR3 reads CASSDSGSFSTDTQYF. CDR3 bases: TGTGCCAGCAGTGACTCGGGCAGCTTTAGCACAGATACGCAGTATTTT.

This sequence joins TRBV6-2 or TRBV6-3 and TRBJ1-1, with D possibly matching TRBD1 (5 bases). CDR1 and CDR2 from the germline V gene are MNHEY and SVGEGT. CDR3 size: 18 residues. V was shortened by 0 bases and J by 1 base, with 18 bases between the two germline ends. For the CDR3, the DNA is TGTGCCAGCAGTTACTCTCCGTGGGGCAGGGCGACGAACACTGAAGCTTTCTTT. It specifies CASSYSPWGRATNTEAFF.

The genes are TRBV7-9 and TRBJ2-1; 9 nucleotides line up with TRBD2. Trimming at V came to 5 bases and at J to 6 bases, leaving 11 bases not matched to a gene. The CDR3 runs 16 residues. The germline V gene has CDR1 SEHNR and CDR2 FQNEAQ (reference sequence). Here the CDR3 DNA reads TGTGCCAGCAGCCCGCCCACAGCGGGAGGCGCCAATGAGCAGTTCTTC. Protein: CASSPPTAGGANEQFF.

The V call is TRBV7-2, the J call TRBJ2-5; 7 bases match TRBD2. Losses at the gene ends were 5 bases for V and 2 bases for J; bases not matched to a gene: 5. CDR3 size: 14 residues. Germline V CDR1 and CDR2: SGHTA, FQGNSA. CDR3 coding DNA: TGTGCCAGCAGCCCACGGGGGGTGCAAGAGACCCAGTACTTC. Translation: CASSPRGVQETQYF.

In the case of this clone: This could be a read error, since a much larger clone is one nucleotide away. The J gene is TRBJ1-1, the V gene TRBV2; D is possibly TRBD1 (5 bases). The germline gives CDR1 SNHLY, CDR2 FYNNEI. This CDR3 contains 12 residues. Between the trimmed V and J ends, which lost 6 bases and 1 base, there was a span of 6 bases. CDR3 coding DNA: TGTGCCAGCAGAGGACAGAACACTGAAGCTTTCTTT. Translated: CASRGQNTEAFF.

The chain uses TRBV5-1 and TRBJ2-2, with TRBD1 matching over 9 bases. Germline V gives CDR1 SGHRS, CDR2 YFSETQ. The V and J ends lost 4 bases and 5 bases, in that order; junction bases with no gene match: 12. The CDR3 length is 17 residues. CDR3 protein: CASSDGTGRKWTGELFF. The CDR3 nucleotides read TGCGCCAGCAGCGATGGGACAGGGAGGAAGTGGACCGGGGAGCTGTTTTTT.